A single sample gave rise to the 5 T cell receptor beta chains below, sequenced in a study of cytomegalovirus exposure and HLA in healthy donors. Some clones are missing from TCRdb's copy, which holds only in-frame ones; the method was immunoSEQ multiplex PCR. The table includes around 130,000 clones, roughly 89% detected once. Material: PBMCs. These TCRs come from a man aged 25 to 45 in good health and CMV-seronegative.

This chain links TRBV25-1 with TRBJ2-1; D possibly corresponds to TRBD1 (5 bases). This CDR3 comprises 12 residues. The germline V gene encodes CDR1 MGHDK and CDR2 SYGVNS. Between the trimmed V and J ends, which lost 4 bases and 11 bases, there was a span of 12 bases. The DNA of the CDR3 is TGTGCCAGCAGTGGCTCGACAGTACAGCAGTTCTTC. Its translation is CASSGSTVQQFF.

The chain combines TRBV19 with TRBJ1-4; TRBD1 matches 7 bases. Trimming cost V 5 bases and J 4 bases; bases outside gene matches: 4. The germline V gene has CDR1 LNHDA and CDR2 SQIVND (reference sequence). The CDR3 length is 14 residues. In DNA, the CDR3 is TGTGCCAGTAGTTTGTGGACAGGTAATGAAAAACTGTTTTTT. It encodes CASSLWTGNEKLFF.

The chain combines TRBV9 with TRBJ2-7; 9 bases agree with TRBD1. Germline CDR1 is SGDLS and CDR2 is YYNGEE. V shed 0 bases, J shed 2 bases, and the junction held 3 bases outside the gene matches. CDR3 length equals 15 residues. The CDR3 is CASSVAGQGAYEQYF. The CDR3 DNA reads as TGTGCCAGCAGCGTAGCGGGACAGGGTGCCTACGAGCAGTACTTC.

The V call is TRBV7-9, the J call TRBJ1-3; 9 bases match TRBD1. Unmatched junction bases numbered 9, after V lost 6 bases and J lost 3 bases. CDR1 and CDR2 (germline): SEHNR, FQNEAQ (reference sequence). The CDR3 loop spans 16 amino acids. The CDR3 DNA is TGTGCCAGCAGACCCCGACAGGGGGAGGTTGGAAACACCATATATTTT. This codes for CASRPRQGEVGNTIYF.

The gene calls are TRBV5-1 and TRBJ1-1; TRBD1 might be the D (5 bases). There are 14 residues in the CDR3. V gave up 0 bases and J gave up 5 bases, with 11 bases separating them. The germline V gene has CDR1 SGHRS and CDR2 YFSETQ. The CDR3 nucleotides are TGCGCCAGCAGCTTGGAGGGGTATGAAACTGAAGCTTTCTTT. It codes for CASSLEGYETEAFF. The entire variable domain, with the rest obtained from reference TRBV5-1 and TRBJ1-1, is as follows: KAGVTQTPRYLIKTRGQQVTLSCSPISGHRSVSWYQQTPGQGLQFLFEYFSETQRNKGNFPGRFSGRQFSNSRSEMNVSTLELGDSALYLCASSLEGYETEAFFGQGTRLTVV.